Below are 11 T cell receptor beta chains sequenced from a single sample in a study of shared clonotypes between healthy human individuals. The assay was immunoSEQ multiplex PCR, and TCRdb's table has in-frame clones only and misses some. The sample records millions of clones, approximately 95% being singletons. What was sequenced was naive CD4+ T cells from PBMCs. Indicated subset: CD45RA+ positively selected. These receptors all come from a man between 18 and 29 years old in good health. Some clones in this sample may be carry-over from other donors' samples.

This chain joins TRBV4-2 and TRBJ1-1, with 11 bases fitting TRBD1. Germline CDR1 LGHNA, CDR2 YNFKEQ. The CDR3 consists of 15 residues. V gave up 1 base and J gave up 3 bases; unmatched junction bases: 1. For the CDR3, the DNA is TGTGCCAGCAGCCAAGGGGACAGGGGGGACACTGAAGCTTTCTTT. Its protein is CASSQGDRGDTEAFF.

CDR3 amino acids: CASSPGEGLVTEAFF. The DNA for the CDR3 is TGTGCCAGCTCACCGGGAGAGGGGTTGGTCACTGAAGCTTTCTTT. The V gene is TRBV18, the J gene TRBJ1-1, with D possibly TRBD1 on 5 matching bases. The CDR3 length is 15 residues. The germline V gene encodes CDR1 KGHSH and CDR2 LQKENI. The germline V and J ends were trimmed by 3 bases and 4 bases, with 15 bases remaining between them. Full variable domain (missing parts from reference TRBV18 and TRBJ1-1): NAGVMQNPRHLVRRRGQEARLRCSPMKGHSHVYWYRQLPEEGLKFMVYLQKENIIDESGMPKERFSAEFPKEGPSILRIQQVVRGDSAAYFCASSPGEGLVTEAFFGQGTRLTVV.

The V call is TRBV5-5, the J call TRBJ1-1; possible D gene TRBD1, 6 bases. V was clipped by 7 bases and J by 2 bases, with 15 bases between them. Germline V lookup: CDR1 SGHKS, CDR2 YYEKEE (reference sequence). This CDR3 is 14 amino acids long. CDR3 coding DNA: TGTGCCAGCGACGGTCAGGGGAGAAACACTGAAGCTTTCTTT. Its translation is CASDGQGRNTEAFF.

The chain is built from TRBV5-1 and TRBJ2-1; 12 nucleotides align to TRBD2. Germline-derived CDR1 and CDR2 are SGHRS and YFSETQ. J was trimmed by 8 bases and V by 3 bases; bases with no gene match: 6. The CDR3 runs 15 residues. DNA for the CDR3: TGCGCCAGCAGCTCAGGACTAGCGGGAATCGATGAGCAGTTCTTC. Protein: CASSSGLAGIDEQFF.

In DNA form, the CDR3 reads TGTGCCAGCAGCTCCGAAGCGGGAGGGATCGGAGATACGCAGTATTTT. It encodes CASSSEAGGIGDTQYF. This chain connects TRBV9 to TRBJ2-3; 10 bases are shared with TRBD2. J lost 5 bases, V lost 4 bases, and 10 bases had no gene match. The germline V gene encodes CDR1 SGDLS and CDR2 YYNGEE. The CDR3 contains 16 residues.

As DNA, the CDR3 is TGTGCCAGCAGCTTCGGACAGCCTGGGTCCGAGCAGTACTTC. Protein product: CASSFGQPGSEQYF. The chain joins TRBV7-2 to TRBJ2-7, with D possibly being TRBD1 (6 bases). CDR3 size: 14 residues. Germline V CDR1 and CDR2: SGHTA, FQGNSA. Trimming took off 3 bases at V and 6 bases at J, with 15 bases between the two ends.

The chain combines TRBV28 with TRBJ1-1; D is perhaps TRBD1 (5 bases). The CDR3 extends over 14 amino acids. Germline assignment: CDR1 MDHEN and CDR2 SYDVKM. Trimming removed 2 bases at V and 4 bases at J, with 11 bases between. DNA of the CDR3: TGTGCCAGCAGTTTACAGGGAGTGACCACTGAAGCTTTCTTT. This codes for CASSLQGVTTEAFF.

CDR3 sequence: CASTLLDSDKSYTF. The CDR3 nucleotides read TGTGCCAGCACCCTTTTAGACAGCGACAAGAGCTACACCTTC. V gene TRBV28 combines with J gene TRBJ1-2; a possible D gene is TRBD1 (5 bases). The V end lost 7 bases, the J end lost 9 bases, and 21 bases lay between the germline ends. The germline V gene encodes CDR1 MDHEN and CDR2 SYDVKM. This CDR3 is 14 amino acids long.

J is TRBJ1-4 and V is TRBV28; 9 positions agree with TRBD1. Germline V gene sequence: CDR1 MDHEN, CDR2 SYDVKM. The CDR3 is 16 amino acids. V lost 5 bases and J lost 3; bases outside the gene matches: 7. CDR3 region: CASSLYRGPANEKLFF. The CDR3 DNA reads TGTGCCAGCAGTCTCTACAGGGGGCCGGCTAATGAAAAACTGTTTTTT.

This chain uses TRBV5-1 with TRBJ2-3; unclear D gene. Trimming took 0 bases from V and 2 from J, leaving 16 bases between them. The CDR3 runs 17 residues. Germline assignment: CDR1 SGHRS and CDR2 YFSETQ. The chain's CDR3 is CASSLAPSPRSTDTQYF. CDR3 bases: TGCGCCAGCAGCTTGGCCCCCTCACCCAGATCCACAGATACGCAGTATTTT.

The chain carries TRBV28 and TRBJ2-1, with TRBD2 matching 11 bases. V trimming: 6 bases; J trimming: 6 bases; junction bases outside the gene matches: 10. In germline, CDR1 is MDHEN, CDR2 SYDVKM. The CDR3 extends over 16 amino acids. The CDR3 DNA sequence: TGTGCCAGCAGATTAGCGGGAGGGGGTAGGGCCAATGAGCAGTTCTTC. It encodes CASRLAGGGRANEQFF.